This passage covers 21 T cell receptor beta chains from one sample sequenced in a study of blood T cell repertoires in COVID-19. Generated by immunoSEQ multiplex PCR, the TCRdb table keeps only in-frame clones and is missing some. The table lists under 250,000 clones, about four fifths of them singletons. The sample consisted of PBMCs or T cells enriched from blood (not recorded which). The receptors stem from a woman aged 55-70 years who had recovered from COVID-19.

The chain carries TRBV5-1 and TRBJ2-7; tentative D call: TRBD2 (5 bases). In germline, CDR1 is SGHRS, CDR2 YFSETQ. The CDR3 loop spans 14 amino acids. Trimming pared 5 bases from V and 1 base from J, leaving 13 bases between. The CDR3 DNA sequence: TGCGCCAGCAGGGGGAGTGGGGATTCCTACGAGCAGTACTTC. Translated, it gives CASRGSGDSYEQYF.

This chain uses TRBV5-1 with TRBJ1-1, with D tentatively TRBD1 (5 bases). Germline V gene lookup returns CDR1 SGHRS and CDR2 YFSETQ. Trimming took 0 bases from V and 1 from J, leaving 7 bases between them. The CDR3 loop spans 14 amino acids. The CDR3 DNA reads as TGCGCCAGCAGCTTGGGACAGTCGAACACTGAAGCTTTCTTT. Amino acid sequence: CASSLGQSNTEAFF.

V gene TRBV4-2 combines with J gene TRBJ2-3, with 7 bases fitting TRBD2. This CDR3 is 14 amino acids long. The germline CDR1 and CDR2 sequences are LGHNA and YNFKEQ. With V trimmed by 4 bases and J by 1 base, 2 bases remained unmatched. In DNA, the CDR3 is TGTGCCAGCAGCCCTAGCGGTCGCACAGATACGCAGTATTTT. It encodes CASSPSGRTDTQYF.

The rearrangement links TRBV5-6 to TRBJ1-1; possible D gene TRBD1, 5 bases. CDR1 and CDR2 from the germline V gene are SGHDT and YYEEEE. V gave up 4 bases and J gave up 6 bases, with 16 bases separating them. CDR3 length: 14 amino acids. Written as DNA, the CDR3 is TGTGCCAGCAGCCCCGAAGGGGCAGTTCCTGAAGCTTTCTTT. Translating it yields CASSPEGAVPEAFF. Looking up the rest from reference TRBV5-6 and TRBJ1-1 gives the full variable domain: DAGVTQSPTHLIKTRGQQVTLRCSPKSGHDTVSWYQQALGQGPQFIFQYYEEEERQRGNFPDRFSGHQFPNYSSELNVNALLLGDSALYLCASSPEGAVPEAFFGQGTRLTVV.

The chain links TRBV7-9 to TRBJ2-1; 8 bases align to TRBD1. Trimming took 5 bases from V and 2 from J; bases not matched to a gene: 11. From germline, CDR1 is SEHNR and CDR2 FQNEAQ (reference sequence). CDR3 length: 17 amino acids. The CDR3, as DNA: TGTGCCAGCAGCCCCCGCCGCTTGACAGGGGCCTACAATGAGCAGTTCTTC. Its protein product is CASSPRRLTGAYNEQFF. The whole variable domain, remainder taken from reference TRBV7-9 and TRBJ2-1, is DTGVSQNPRHKITKRGQNVTFRCDPISEHNRLYWYRQTLGQGPEFLTYFQNEAQLEKSRLLSDRFSAERPKGSFSTLEIQRTEQGDSAMYLCASSPRRLTGAYNEQFFGPGTRLTVL.

The genes are TRBV5-3 and TRBJ1-6, with 7 bases matching TRBD1. TRBV5-3 is labeled an ORF, and its function is uncertain. This CDR3 has 15 residues. Germline trimming cut 4 bases from V and 7 bases from J; bases unmatched to any gene: 8. This CDR3 reads CARSVLTGSNSPLHF. In DNA form, the CDR3 reads TGTGCCAGAAGCGTCCTGACAGGGTCCAATTCACCCCTCCACTTT.

V gene TRBV7-2 combines with J gene TRBJ2-2; tentative D call: TRBD2 (6 bases). The CDR3 runs 14 residues. CDR1 is SGHTA, CDR2 FQGNSA, per germline. V was clipped by 5 bases and J by 4 bases, with 11 bases between them. As DNA, the CDR3 is TGTGCCAGCAGCCGGGACTTATTCACCGGGGAGCTGTTTTTT. The encoded protein is CASSRDLFTGELFF.

The V and J genes are TRBV4-1 and TRBJ2-2; tentative D call: TRBD2 (6 bases). This CDR3 spans 17 amino acids. V dropped 0 bases and J dropped 5 bases, with 16 bases sitting between them. CDR1 MGHRA and CDR2 YSYEKL come from the germline V gene. The CDR3 protein is CASSQEGPGLRTGELFF. CDR3 bases: TGCGCCAGCAGCCAAGAGGGCCCGGGACTGAGAACCGGGGAGCTGTTTTTT.

This clone was seen more than once but under ten times. V gene TRBV9 combines with J gene TRBJ2-7, with 7 bases that match TRBD1. Losses at the gene ends were 3 bases for V and 4 bases for J; bases not matched to a gene: 10. Germline-derived CDR1 and CDR2 are SGDLS and YYNGEE. The CDR3 spans 15 residues. In DNA form, the CDR3 reads TGTGCCAGCAGCGCCAGGTCGGACAGGCTTTACGAGCAGTACTTC. It specifies CASSARSDRLYEQYF.

V gene TRBV9 combines with J gene TRBJ1-2; no clear D gene. The CDR3 runs 14 residues. CDR1 SGDLS and CDR2 YYNGEE come from the germline V gene. V was cut by 5 bases and J by 4 bases, with 15 bases left in between. CDR3: CASSQARVGYGYTF. CDR3 nucleotides: TGTGCCAGCAGTCAGGCGAGGGTTGGCTATGGCTACACCTTC.

This rearrangement joins TRBV4-3 to TRBJ1-2; D not certain. The CDR3 contains 13 residues. The germline V gene encodes CDR1 LGHNA and CDR2 YSLEER. V was clipped by 0 bases and J by 7 bases, with 9 bases between them. The CDR3 nucleotides are TGCGCCAGCAGCCAAGAGGTACAGTTTGGCTACACCTTC. It yields the protein CASSQEVQFGYTF.

The V gene is TRBV9, the J gene TRBJ2-7; D is unresolved. The CDR3 length is 13 residues. Germline V lookup: CDR1 SGDLS, CDR2 YYNGEE. V was trimmed by 0 bases and J by 0 bases, leaving 4 bases between them. The CDR3, as DNA: TGTGCCAGCAGCGTAGCGAGCTCCTACGAGCAGTACTTC. The encoded protein is CASSVASSYEQYF. Based on the CDR3 plus reference TRBV9 and TRBJ2-7, the full variable domain is DSGVTQTPKHLITATGQRVTLRCSPRSGDLSVYWYQQSLDQGLQFLIQYYNGEERAKGNILERFSAQQFPDLHSELNLSSLELGDSALYFCASSVASSYEQYFGPGTRLTVT.

The table lists this clone with a few counts. J is TRBJ1-6 and V is TRBV30, with 7 bases aligning to TRBD1. Germline V lookup: CDR1 GTSNPN, CDR2 SVGIG (reference sequence). The CDR3 runs 13 residues. With 6 bases clipped from V and 3 bases from J, the junction kept 2 bases outside the gene matches. The CDR3 here is CACRDSYNSPLHF. The CDR3 region has the DNA TGTGCCTGCCGGGACAGCTATAATTCACCCCTCCACTTT.

CDR3 protein: CASNSGLWGPLGGYTF. CDR3 bases: TGTGCCAGCAACTCAGGATTGTGGGGCCCCTTGGGGGGCTACACCTTC. The gene calls are TRBV5-6 and TRBJ1-2; TRBD1 is a possible D gene (5 bases). The CDR3 covers 16 residues. From germline, CDR1 is SGHDT and CDR2 YYEEEE. Trimming stripped 6 bases from V and 8 bases from J, with 26 bases between.

The gene calls are TRBV6-2 or TRBV6-3 and TRBJ1-1; D ambiguous. This CDR3 comprises 13 residues. Germline CDR1 is MNHEY and CDR2 is SVGEGT. Trimming cost V 4 bases and J 4 bases, with 10 bases left between them. The CDR3 protein is CASSFEGTTEAFF. The CDR3 DNA is TGTGCCAGCAGTTTTGAGGGAACCACTGAAGCTTTCTTT.

The CDR3 DNA reads as TGTGCCAGCAGCTTGTTAGGGGGCCGAGATAATTCACCCCTCCACTTT. This codes for CASSLLGGRDNSPLHF. This chain joins TRBV5-6 and TRBJ1-6; TRBD1 matches at 7 bases. CDR1 SGHDT and CDR2 YYEEEE come from the germline V gene. V lost 1 base and J lost 5; bases outside the gene matches: 6. The CDR3 runs 16 residues.

This clone was observed a single time. The rearrangement links TRBV6-4 to TRBJ2-1; TRBD1 is a possible D gene (5 bases). Germline CDR1 reads MRHNA; CDR2 reads SNTAGT. Trimming stripped 7 bases from V and 3 bases from J, with 10 bases between. The CDR3 covers 13 residues. CDR3 DNA: TGTGCCAGCAAGACCAGGGACTACAATGAGCAGTTCTTC. Translation gives CASKTRDYNEQFF.

This chain joins TRBV28 and TRBJ1-1, with D perhaps matching TRBD1 (5 bases). The V gene's germline CDR1 is MDHEN and CDR2 SYDVKM. The CDR3 sequence is 13 residues long. V was pared by 6 bases and J by 5 bases, with 13 bases between. The CDR3 region is CASRPPGGTEAFF. CDR3 DNA sequence: TGTGCCAGCAGGCCCCCCGGGGGAACTGAAGCTTTCTTT.

The chain carries TRBV3-1 (or the pseudogene TRBV3-2) and TRBJ2-7, with D possibly matching TRBD1 (6 bases). Between the trimmed V and J ends, which lost 2 bases and 4 bases, there was a span of 18 bases. The CDR3 extends over 16 amino acids. From germline, CDR1 is LGHDT and CDR2 YNNKEL (reference sequence). CDR3 bases: TGTGCCAGCAGCCAATTAGTCACAGGGCGAAATTACGAGCAGTACTTC. Translation gives CASSQLVTGRNYEQYF.

The chain employs TRBV4-2 and TRBJ2-3, with D perhaps matching TRBD1 (5 bases). Trimming removed 1 base at V and 2 bases at J, with 13 bases between. Germline CDR1 is LGHNA and CDR2 is YNFKEQ. The CDR3 runs to 16 residues. The CDR3 region has the DNA TGTGCCAGCAGCCAAGTACAGGCTAGACCCACAGATACGCAGTATTTT. This sequence encodes CASSQVQARPTDTQYF.

This clone has only one observation. The sample contains more than one DNA sequence encoding this CDR3. In DNA form, the CDR3 reads TGTGCCAGCAGTTTACAGGGGACAGCTTATGGCTACACCTTC. It translates to CASSLQGTAYGYTF. The chain links TRBV27 to TRBJ1-2, with 7 bases that match TRBD1. The CDR3 has 14 amino acids. J lost 5 bases, V lost 2 bases, and 5 bases had no gene match. CDR1 and CDR2 (germline): MNHEY, SMNVEV (reference sequence).